These 20 T cell receptor beta chains share one sample of origin, sequenced in a study of early T cells in non-severe SARS-CoV-2 infection. Using its own MiXCR run on the 5' RACE reads, TCRdb lists one record per CDR3 protein. Among around 58,000 distinct CDR3 sequences, about 4.9% were seen once, and the ten largest hold under 6.5%. Sequenced material: whole blood. Source of these receptors: an adult who was a healthcare worker with PCR-confirmed SARS-CoV-2 infection or an uninfected control (not recorded which).

The sample holds many counts of this clonotype. The gene calls are TRBV11-2 and TRBJ2-5; 12 bases are a match to TRBD2. Trimming cost V 4 bases and J 5 bases; bases outside gene matches: 5. This CDR3 region has 15 residues. Germline V gene lookup returns CDR1 SGHAT and CDR2 FQNNGV. The CDR3 region is CASSWTSGVMETQYF. The DNA of the CDR3 is TGTGCCAGCAGCTGGACTAGCGGGGTTATGGAGACCCAGTACTTC.

CDR3 protein: CASRPDRLSGNTIYF. The CDR3 nucleotides are TGTGCCAGCAGACCGGACAGGCTCTCTGGAAACACCATATATTTT. This chain connects TRBV4-2 to TRBJ1-3; 7 nucleotides agree with TRBD1. Germline lookup yields CDR1 LGHNA and CDR2 YNFKEQ. CDR3 length: 15 residues. J gave up 0 bases and V 6 bases, and 5 bases lay outside the gene matches.

This clonotype was observed at least ten times. The CDR3 protein is CASRPRQGDLTDTQYF. The DNA of the CDR3 is TGTGCCAGCAGACCCCGACAGGGGGATCTTACAGATACGCAGTATTTT. The chain is built from TRBV6-1 and TRBJ2-3; 9 bases are a match to TRBD1. From germline, CDR1 is MNHNS and CDR2 SASEGT. Unmatched junction bases numbered 10, after V lost 6 bases and J lost 3 bases. The CDR3 has 16 amino acids.

This clonotype was counted ten times or more. For the CDR3, the DNA is TGTGCCAGCAGCTTGTCACCTCAGGGGATCTATGGCTACACCTTC. The encoded protein is CASSLSPQGIYGYTF. The genes are TRBV5-5 and TRBJ1-2, with a weak D call TRBD1 (6 bases). The CDR3 has 15 residues. Germline V lookup: CDR1 SGHKS, CDR2 YYEKEE (reference sequence). V was clipped by 1 base and J by 4 bases, with 14 bases between them.

This clonotype has ten or more counts. V is TRBV10-3 and J is TRBJ2-7, with D perhaps TRBD1 (5 bases). V shed 5 bases and J shed 0 bases, with 11 bases lying between them. The CDR3 is 14 amino acids. The V gene's germline CDR1 is ENHRY and CDR2 SYGVKD. The CDR3 DNA reads as TGTGCCATCAGTAGGAAGACAGACTCCTACGAGCAGTACTTC. It specifies CAISRKTDSYEQYF.

This clonotype was picked up many times. CDR3 DNA: TGTGCCAGCAGCCCCACGGGGCCCTTCACAGATACGCAGTATTTT. It translates to CASSPTGPFTDTQYF. The genes are TRBV7-3 and TRBJ2-3; either TRBD1 or TRBD2 may fit D (5 bases each). This CDR3 has 15 amino acids. The ends were cut back, 5 bases at V and 2 bases at J, with 14 bases in the middle. Germline V lookup: CDR1 SGHTA, CDR2 FQGTGA.

In its sample, this clonotype was seen many times. V gene TRBV4-2 combines with J gene TRBJ1-6; unclear D gene. Trimming took off 0 bases at V and 7 bases at J, with 10 bases between the two ends. The CDR3 runs 15 residues. The germline CDR1 and CDR2 sequences are LGHNA and YNFKEQ. DNA of the CDR3: TGTGCCAGCAGCCAAGATCGTGGCGCGAATTCACCCCTCCACTTT. It specifies CASSQDRGANSPLHF.

The rearrangement joins TRBV5-5 to TRBJ2-1, with D perhaps TRBD1 or TRBD2 (5 bases each). In germline, CDR1 is SGHKS, CDR2 YYEKEE (reference sequence). The CDR3 runs to 16 residues. Trimming pared 2 bases from V and 5 bases from J, leaving 17 bases between. The CDR3 reads CASSFGARTSHNEQFF. The CDR3, as DNA: TGTGCCAGCAGCTTCGGGGCCAGGACCTCACACAATGAGCAGTTCTTC.

V and J are TRBV20-1 and TRBJ1-1; D is possibly TRBD1 (5 bases). Germline V gene lookup returns CDR1 DFQATT and CDR2 SNEGSKA (reference sequence). Between the trimmed V and J ends, which lost 5 bases and 2 bases, there was a span of 15 bases. This CDR3 is built from 14 residues. CDR3 sequence: CSARAGWENTEAFF. The DNA for the CDR3 is TGCAGTGCTCGGGCAGGGTGGGAAAACACTGAAGCTTTCTTT.

This clonotype was seen ten or more times. The chain employs TRBV29-1 and TRBJ2-7; D is ambiguous. The CDR3 contains 12 residues. Germline CDR1 SQVTM, CDR2 ANQGSEA. V lost 5 bases and J 3 bases, leaving 11 bases between the germline ends. For the CDR3, the DNA is TGCAGCGTTCTTGACACATTCTACGAGCAGTACTTC. It specifies CSVLDTFYEQYF.

This clonotype was counted only a few times. This chain connects TRBV19 to TRBJ1-5; possible D gene TRBD1, 5 bases. Germline CDR1 is LNHDA and CDR2 is SQIVND (reference sequence). The CDR3 runs to 13 residues. V lost 4 bases and J lost 6, with 10 bases in between. The CDR3 loop reads CASSRGKSQPQHF. The CDR3 DNA reads as TGTGCCAGTAGTAGGGGGAAGTCTCAGCCCCAGCATTTT.

This clonotype was counted ten times or more. The rearrangement joins TRBV2 to TRBJ2-2; the match to TRBD1 covers 7 bases. The V gene end was trimmed by 7 bases and the J gene end by 0 bases; junction bases not matched to a gene: 8. Germline loops: CDR1 SNHLY, CDR2 FYNNEI. This CDR3 contains 16 residues. The CDR3 DNA is TGTGCCAGCAAGACCGGGACAGCCTCGAACACCGGGGAGCTGTTTTTT. Encoded protein: CASKTGTASNTGELFF. Using reference TRBV2 and TRBJ2-2 for the parts outside the CDR3, the full variable domain is EPEVTQTPSHQVTQMGQEVILRCVPISNHLYFYWYRQILGQKVEFLVSFYNNEISEKSEIFDDQFSVERPDGSNFTLKIRSTKLEDSAMYFCASKTGTASNTGELFFGEGSRLTVL.

CDR3 DNA sequence: TGTGCCAGCAGCTTCGACGGGAGTGGGTATGAGCAGTTCTTC. Its protein is CASSFDGSGYEQFF. This chain uses TRBV7-3 with TRBJ2-1; D is possibly TRBD2 (6 bases). Trimming took off 3 bases at V and 8 bases at J, with 14 bases between the two ends. Germline V gene sequence: CDR1 SGHTA, CDR2 FQGTGA. This CDR3 region has 14 residues.

This clonotype was seen repeatedly, ten times or more. CDR3 sequence reads: CASRAGNEQFF. The CDR3 DNA reads as TGTGCCAGCAGGGCCGGGAATGAGCAGTTCTTC. The chain uses TRBV3-1 and TRBJ2-1; D unclear. This CDR3 comprises 11 residues. CDR1 and CDR2 from the germline V gene are LGHDT and YNNKEL (reference sequence). V was clipped by 6 bases and J by 7 bases, with 7 bases between them.

This clonotype was detected a few times. The chain combines TRBV20-1 with TRBJ1-4; D call uncertain. There are 16 residues in the CDR3. Germline lookup yields CDR1 DFQATT and CDR2 SNEGSKA (reference sequence). Trimming took off 1 base at V and 1 base at J, with 13 bases between the two ends. This CDR3 is CSARGLRGGTNEKLFF. In DNA, the CDR3 is TGCAGTGCTAGAGGCCTTAGAGGAGGAACTAATGAAAAACTGTTTTTT.

This clonotype showed up just a few times. The chain recombines TRBV2 with TRBJ1-5; TRBD1 agrees at 9 bases. The CDR3 contains 18 residues. The trim removed 7 bases at V and 1 base at J, leaving 14 bases unmatched. Germline CDR1 and CDR2: SNHLY and FYNNEI. The CDR3 reads CASTTVPGQGSSNQPQHF. The CDR3 nucleotides are TGTGCCAGCACTACGGTCCCGGGACAGGGATCGAGCAATCAGCCCCAGCATTTT. The full variable domain, with the rest looked up from reference TRBV2 and TRBJ1-5, is EPEVTQTPSHQVTQMGQEVILRCVPISNHLYFYWYRQILGQKVEFLVSFYNNEISEKSEIFDDQFSVERPDGSNFTLKIRSTKLEDSAMYFCASTTVPGQGSSNQPQHFGDGTRLSIL.

This clonotype came up many times. The chain links TRBV3-1 to TRBJ2-7; weak D call: TRBD2 (6 bases). Trimming shortened V by 0 bases and J by 3 bases, and 9 bases separated the two germline ends. In germline, CDR1 is LGHDT, CDR2 YNNKEL (reference sequence). This CDR3 is built from 14 residues. CDR3 sequence reads: CASSQEVAVYEQYF. CDR3 DNA sequence: TGTGCCAGCAGCCAAGAGGTAGCGGTCTACGAGCAGTACTTC.

The V call is TRBV5-1, the J call TRBJ1-2, with a weak D call TRBD1 (6 bases). The CDR3 loop spans 17 amino acids. The V end lost 5 bases, the J end lost 8 bases, and 28 bases lay between the germline ends. CDR1 SGHRS and CDR2 YFSETQ come from the germline V gene. The CDR3 DNA follows: TGCGCCAGCAGTCCCTTTGAACAGGGCGGCCCCATGTACGGCTACACCTTC. Amino acids: CASSPFEQGGPMYGYTF.

Many counts were recorded for this clonotype. This chain uses TRBV20-1 with TRBJ2-7; perhaps TRBD2 as D (5 bases). The CDR3 spans 14 residues. Trimming took 0 bases from V and 5 from J, leaving 14 bases between them. Germline V gene data show CDR1 as DFQATT and CDR2 as SNEGSKA (reference sequence). The CDR3: CSARDSGGGNEQYF. DNA of the CDR3: TGCAGTGCTAGAGATAGTGGCGGAGGAAACGAGCAGTACTTC.

On this clonotype: A read error may explain this, as a much larger clone is one base away. The rearrangement links TRBV7-9 to TRBJ2-7; tentatively, D is TRBD2 (6 bases). CDR1 SEHNR and CDR2 FQNEAQ come from the germline V gene (reference sequence). The CDR3 covers 14 residues. V lost 1 base to trimming and J lost 1 base, with 8 bases between them. Written as DNA, the CDR3 is TGTGCCAGCAGCTTAGGGGACTGGTCCTACGAGCAGTACTTC. Amino acids: CASSLGDWSYEQYF.